The T cell receptor beta chain described here comes from a study of blood T cells in healthy people across ages. Study-level points and caveats: Estimates based on one million T cells were treated as lower bounds.

This clonotype showed up many times. Its target is not known. Per sample, no less than 5 micrograms of total RNA were extracted. The authors ran a second PCR of about 6 to 11 cycles using a sample-barcoded 5' primer and a J-beta primer mix. TCRdb independently ran MiXCR on the 5' RACE reads; one entry per CDR3 protein. This sample yields some 930,000 distinct CDR3 sequences, of which approximately 32% are seen a single time; around 9.6% belongs to the top ten. The data also belong to a second study, concerning T cells of mothers and their children.

The clonotype originates from a middle-aged woman in good health. Sequences were obtained from blood.

CDR3 in amino acids: CSARARRPGQGLGDYEQYF. The CDR3 DNA sequence: TGCAGTGCTAGAGCACGTCGACCGGGACAGGGATTAGGCGACTACGAGCAGTACTTC. V gene TRBV20-1 combines with J gene TRBJ2-7, with 9 bases that match TRBD1. The CDR3 covers 19 residues. After removal of 1 base from V and 3 bases from J, the junction contained 19 bases not matched to a gene. Germline values: CDR1 DFQATT, CDR2 SNEGSKA (reference sequence).